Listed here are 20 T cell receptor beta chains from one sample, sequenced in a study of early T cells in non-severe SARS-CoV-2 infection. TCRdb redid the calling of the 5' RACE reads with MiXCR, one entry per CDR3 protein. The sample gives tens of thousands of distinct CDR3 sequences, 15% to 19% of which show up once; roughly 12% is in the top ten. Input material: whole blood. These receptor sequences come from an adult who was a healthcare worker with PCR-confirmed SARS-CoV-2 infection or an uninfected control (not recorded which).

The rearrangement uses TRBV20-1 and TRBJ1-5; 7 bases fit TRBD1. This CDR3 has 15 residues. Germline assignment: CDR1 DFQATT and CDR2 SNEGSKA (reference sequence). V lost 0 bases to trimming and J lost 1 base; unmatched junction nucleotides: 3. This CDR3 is CSARDPGGSNQPQHF. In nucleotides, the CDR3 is TGCAGTGCTAGAGACCCAGGGGGGAGCAATCAGCCCCAGCATTTT.

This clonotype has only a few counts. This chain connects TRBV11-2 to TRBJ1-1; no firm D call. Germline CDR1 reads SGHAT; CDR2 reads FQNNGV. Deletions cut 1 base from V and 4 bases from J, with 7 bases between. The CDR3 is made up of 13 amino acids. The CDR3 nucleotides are TGTGCCAGCAGCTTAGGTGTCGCCACTGAAGCTTTCTTT. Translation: CASSLGVATEAFF.

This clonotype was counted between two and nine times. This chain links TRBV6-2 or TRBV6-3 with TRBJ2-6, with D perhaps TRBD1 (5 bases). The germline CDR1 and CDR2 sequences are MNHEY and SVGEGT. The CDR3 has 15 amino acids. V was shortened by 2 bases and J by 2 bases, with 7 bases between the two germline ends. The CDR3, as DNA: TGTGCCAGCAGTTACGCAGGGACTGGGGCCAACGTCCTGACTTTC. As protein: CASSYAGTGANVLTF.

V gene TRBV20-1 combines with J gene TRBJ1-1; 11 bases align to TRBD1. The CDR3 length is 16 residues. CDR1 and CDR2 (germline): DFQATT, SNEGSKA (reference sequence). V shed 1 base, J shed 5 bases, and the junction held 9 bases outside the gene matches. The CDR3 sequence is CSARVRAGTGGTEAFF. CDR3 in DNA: TGCAGTGCTAGAGTTAGGGCCGGGACAGGGGGAACTGAAGCTTTCTTT.

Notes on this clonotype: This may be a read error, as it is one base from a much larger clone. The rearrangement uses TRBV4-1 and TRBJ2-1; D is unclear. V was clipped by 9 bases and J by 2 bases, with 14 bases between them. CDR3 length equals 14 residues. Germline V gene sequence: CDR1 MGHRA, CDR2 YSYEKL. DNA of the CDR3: TGCGCCAGAAGACAAGATCTGGCCTACAATGAGCAGTTCTTC. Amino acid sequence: CARRQDLAYNEQFF.

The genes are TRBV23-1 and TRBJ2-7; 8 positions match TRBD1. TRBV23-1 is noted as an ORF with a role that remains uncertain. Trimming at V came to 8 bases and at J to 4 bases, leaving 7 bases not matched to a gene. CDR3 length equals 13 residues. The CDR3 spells CASFQGASYEQYF. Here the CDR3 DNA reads TGCGCCAGCTTCCAGGGGGCTAGTTACGAGCAGTACTTC.

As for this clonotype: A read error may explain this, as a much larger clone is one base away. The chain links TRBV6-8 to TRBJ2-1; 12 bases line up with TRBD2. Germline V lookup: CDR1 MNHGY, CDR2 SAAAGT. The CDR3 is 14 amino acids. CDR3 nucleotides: TGTGCCAGCAGTTCGGGACTAGCGGGCAATGAGCGGTTCTTC. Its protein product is CASSSGLAGNERFF.

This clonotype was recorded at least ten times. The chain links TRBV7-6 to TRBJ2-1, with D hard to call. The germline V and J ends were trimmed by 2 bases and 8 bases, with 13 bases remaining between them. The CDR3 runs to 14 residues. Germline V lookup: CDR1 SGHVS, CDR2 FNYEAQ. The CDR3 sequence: CASSLLIGRDEQFF. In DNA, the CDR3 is TGTGCCAGCAGCTTACTGATAGGCCGCGATGAGCAGTTCTTC.

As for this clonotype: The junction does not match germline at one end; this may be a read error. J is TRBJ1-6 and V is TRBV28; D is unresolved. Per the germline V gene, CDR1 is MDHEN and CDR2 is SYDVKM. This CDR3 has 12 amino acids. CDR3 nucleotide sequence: TGTGTCAGCAGTTTAAGAATCTCACCCCTCCACTTT. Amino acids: CVSSLRISPLHF.

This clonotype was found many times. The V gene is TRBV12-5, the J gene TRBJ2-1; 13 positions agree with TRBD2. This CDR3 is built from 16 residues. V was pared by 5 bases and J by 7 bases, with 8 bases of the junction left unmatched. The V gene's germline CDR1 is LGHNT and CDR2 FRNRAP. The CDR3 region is CASGQATSGRRNEQFF. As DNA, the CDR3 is TGTGCTAGTGGTCAGGCGACTAGCGGGAGGAGAAATGAGCAGTTCTTC.

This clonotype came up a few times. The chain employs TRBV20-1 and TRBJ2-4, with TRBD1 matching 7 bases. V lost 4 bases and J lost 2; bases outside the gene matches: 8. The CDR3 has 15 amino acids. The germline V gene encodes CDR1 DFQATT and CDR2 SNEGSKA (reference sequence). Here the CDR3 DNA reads TGCAGTGCTACCGGGAAGGGGGCGACCAAAAACATTCAGTACTTC. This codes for CSATGKGATKNIQYF.

The CDR3 is CASSFRQGANSPLHF. The CDR3 DNA is TGTGCCAGCAGCTTCCGACAGGGGGCTAATTCACCCCTCCACTTT. The chain is built from TRBV3-1 and TRBJ1-6; TRBD1 agrees at 10 bases. Germline CDR1 is LGHDT and CDR2 is YNNKEL (reference sequence). This CDR3 region has 15 residues. J was trimmed by 6 bases and V by 5 bases; bases with no gene match: 4.

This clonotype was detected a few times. The CDR3 protein is CASSYSGGTREQYF. CDR3 bases: TGTGCCAGCAGTTACTCGGGCGGCACTAGGGAGCAGTACTTC. The chain employs TRBV6-2 or TRBV6-3 and TRBJ2-7, with D maybe TRBD2 (5 bases). The CDR3 length is 14 residues. Deletions cut 0 bases from V and 7 bases from J, with 13 bases between. The V gene's germline CDR1 is MNHEY and CDR2 SVGEGT.

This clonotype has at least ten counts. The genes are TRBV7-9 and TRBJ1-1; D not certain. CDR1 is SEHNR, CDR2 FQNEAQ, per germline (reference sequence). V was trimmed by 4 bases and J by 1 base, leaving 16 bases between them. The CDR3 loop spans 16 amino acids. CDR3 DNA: TGTGCCAGCAGCTCCACGATCCGACGGGAGAACACTGAAGCTTTCTTT. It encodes CASSSTIRRENTEAFF.

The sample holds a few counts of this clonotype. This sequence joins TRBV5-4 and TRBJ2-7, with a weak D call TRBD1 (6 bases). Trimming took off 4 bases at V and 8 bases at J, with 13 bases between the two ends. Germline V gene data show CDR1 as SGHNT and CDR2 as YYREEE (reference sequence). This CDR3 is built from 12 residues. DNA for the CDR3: TGTGCCAGCAGCAGACCAGGGGATAAGCAGTACTTC. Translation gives CASSRPGDKQYF.

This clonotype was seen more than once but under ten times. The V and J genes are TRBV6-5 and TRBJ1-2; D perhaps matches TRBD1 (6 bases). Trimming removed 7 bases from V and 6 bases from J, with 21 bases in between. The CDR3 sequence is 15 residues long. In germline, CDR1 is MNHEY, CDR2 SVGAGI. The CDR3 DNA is TGTGCCAGCACCTGGGGGCCAGGGCGTCCCGATGGCTACACCTTC. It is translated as CASTWGPGRPDGYTF.

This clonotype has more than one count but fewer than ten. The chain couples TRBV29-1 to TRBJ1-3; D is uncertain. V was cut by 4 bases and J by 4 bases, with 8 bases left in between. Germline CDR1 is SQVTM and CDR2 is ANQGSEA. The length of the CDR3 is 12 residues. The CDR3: CSVVAGGNTIYF. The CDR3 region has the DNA TGCAGCGTTGTTGCGGGGGGAAACACCATATATTTT.

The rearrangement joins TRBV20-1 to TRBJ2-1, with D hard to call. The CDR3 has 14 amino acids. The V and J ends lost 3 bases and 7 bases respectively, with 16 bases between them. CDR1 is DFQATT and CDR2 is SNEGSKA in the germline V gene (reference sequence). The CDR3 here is CSASVLTNWNEQFF. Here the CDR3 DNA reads TGCAGTGCTAGCGTACTGACAAACTGGAATGAGCAGTTCTTC.

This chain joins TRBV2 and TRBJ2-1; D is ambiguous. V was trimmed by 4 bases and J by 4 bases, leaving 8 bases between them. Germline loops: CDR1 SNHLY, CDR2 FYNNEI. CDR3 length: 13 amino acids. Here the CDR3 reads CASSVRAYNEQFF. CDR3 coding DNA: TGTGCCAGCAGTGTAAGGGCTTACAATGAGCAGTTCTTC.

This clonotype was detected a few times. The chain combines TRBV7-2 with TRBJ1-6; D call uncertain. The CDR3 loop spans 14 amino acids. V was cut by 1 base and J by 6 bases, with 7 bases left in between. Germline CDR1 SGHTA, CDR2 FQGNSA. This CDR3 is CASSLGGFNSPLHF. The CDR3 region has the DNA TGTGCCAGCAGCTTAGGAGGGTTTAATTCACCCCTCCACTTT. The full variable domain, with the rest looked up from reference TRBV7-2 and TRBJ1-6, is GAGVSQSPSNKVTEKGKDVELRCDPISGHTALYWYRQSLGQGLEFLIYFQGNSAPDKSGLPSDRFSAERTGGSVSTLTIQRTQQEDSAVYLCASSLGGFNSPLHFGNGTRLTVT.